This TCR beta chain came from a study of response to subunit inactivated influenza vaccine. Findings and caveats of the study: Few additional T cells are recruited per seasonal influenza vaccination, authors suggested.

From the RT-PCR reads, TCRdb called clonotypes with MiXCR, one entry per CDR3 protein. This sample has 490,000 or so distinct CDR3 sequences, with 7.6% found just once. The sample holds many counts of this clonotype. No antigen is known for it. Germline values: CDR1 MNHNS, CDR2 SASEGT. J lost 3 bases, V lost 4 bases, and 6 bases had no gene match. The CDR3 totals 15 residues. This TCR was sampled from a man between 50 and 75 years old who received an inactivated influenza vaccine. The sequencing used PBMCs from blood, collected less than 30 months after vaccination. This chain uses TRBV6-1 with TRBJ1-5, with 7 bases that match TRBD1. The CDR3 DNA is TGTGCCAGCAGTGGGGGACAGTTCACCAATCAGCCCCAGCATTTT. As protein: CASSGGQFTNQPQHF.